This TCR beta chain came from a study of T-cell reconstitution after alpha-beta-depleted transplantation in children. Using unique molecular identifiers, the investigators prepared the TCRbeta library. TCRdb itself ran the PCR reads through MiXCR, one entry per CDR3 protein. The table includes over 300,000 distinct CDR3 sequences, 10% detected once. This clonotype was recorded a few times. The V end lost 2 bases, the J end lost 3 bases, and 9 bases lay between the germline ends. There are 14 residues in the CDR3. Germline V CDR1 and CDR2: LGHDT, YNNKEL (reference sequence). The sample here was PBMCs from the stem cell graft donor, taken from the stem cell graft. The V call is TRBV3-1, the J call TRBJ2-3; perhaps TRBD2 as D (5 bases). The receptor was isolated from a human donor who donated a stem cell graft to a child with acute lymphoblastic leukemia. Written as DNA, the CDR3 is TGTGCCAGCAGCCAATTCCCGGGGACAGATACGCAGTATTTT. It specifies CASSQFPGTDTQYF.